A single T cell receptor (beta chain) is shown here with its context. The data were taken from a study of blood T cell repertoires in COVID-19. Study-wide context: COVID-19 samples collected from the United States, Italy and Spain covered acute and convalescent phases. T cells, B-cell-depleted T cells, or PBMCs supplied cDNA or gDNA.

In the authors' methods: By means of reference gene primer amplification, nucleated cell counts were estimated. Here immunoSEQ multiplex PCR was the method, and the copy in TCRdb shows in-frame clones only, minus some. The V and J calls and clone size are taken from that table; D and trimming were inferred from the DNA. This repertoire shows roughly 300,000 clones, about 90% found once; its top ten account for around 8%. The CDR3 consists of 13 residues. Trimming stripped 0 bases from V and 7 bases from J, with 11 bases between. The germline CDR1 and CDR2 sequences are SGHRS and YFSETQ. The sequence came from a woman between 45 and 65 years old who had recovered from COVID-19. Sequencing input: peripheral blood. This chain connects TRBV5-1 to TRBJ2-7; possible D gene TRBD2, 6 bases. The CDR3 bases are TGCGCCAGCAGCTTGGAGTTGGGGAGGGAGCAGTACTTC. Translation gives CASSLELGREQYF.